The source of this TCR beta chain is a study of radiotherapy plus CTLA-4 blockade in lung cancer. In the study overall: Objective response was observed in about 19% of patients, and disease control in approximately 30%.

General observations from the study: It was early blood T cell clone dynamics, with interferon-beta, that reportedly best predicted response. Researchers report tumor-derived TCR clones expanding in blood after radiotherapy plus ipilimumab.

Receiving focal radiation plus CTLA-4 blockade with ipilimumab were patients who had chemo-refractory metastatic non-small-cell lung cancer. The CDR3 has 15 residues. J gave up 3 bases and V 8 bases, and 13 bases lay outside the gene matches. Germline V gene data show CDR1 as MNHEY and CDR2 as SMNVEV (reference sequence). Of note for this clone: Its specificity is unknown.

The repertoire was sequenced with immunoSEQ multiplex PCR; TCRdb's copy has only in-frame clones and lacks some. The table lists about 90,000 clones, 55% to 75% of them singletons. The V gene is TRBV27, the J gene TRBJ2-7, with 7 bases fitting TRBD2. The TCR originated in a human donor with non-small cell lung cancer that progressed on radiotherapy plus ipilimumab. This specimen was peripheral blood, taken from a patient treated with radiotherapy plus ipilimumab. The CDR3 reads CASSPLGGSNYEQYF. CDR3 DNA sequence: TGTGCCAGCTCTCCCCTGGGCGGGAGTAACTACGAGCAGTACTTC.